This T cell receptor (beta chain) was found in a study of human T cells and chemical hapten exposure. Described time point: patch test 2, 6 weeks after DPC sensitization. Stated treatment: therapeutic diphenylcyclopropenone sensitization with weekly scalp DPC. This clonotype was seen a few times. The junction and the germline gene differ at one end; a read error may be behind it. TCRdb ran MiXCR on the RACE reads and lists one entry per CDR3 protein. Of more than 75,000 distinct CDR3 sequences in the sample, approximately 10% were seen once. There are 8 residues in the CDR3. Germline values: CDR1 SQVTM, CDR2 ANQGSEA.

The sample in question was whole blood, obtained in connection with sensitization to the hapten diphenylcyclopropenone (DPC). The TCR was taken from a woman in her twenties or thirties with alopecia areata. Some clones in this sample may be carry-over from other donors' samples. The chain is built from TRBV29-1 and TRBJ2-7; TRBD1 matches at 7 bases. CDR3 region: CSVEPGGF. In DNA form, the CDR3 reads TGCAGCGTTGAGCCAGGGGGATTC.